The clone carrying this T cell receptor (beta chain) was detected ten times or more. Its target is not known. This entry is derived from a study of T cells in Graves' hyperthyroidism and ophthalmopathy. Extraction of PBMCs used more than 8.5 ml of fresh peripheral blood. V dropped 11 bases and J dropped 5 bases, with 15 bases sitting between them. The germline gives CDR1 LNHDA, CDR2 SQIVND (reference sequence). The CDR3 is made up of 13 amino acids. General study findings and limits: Most thyroid-expanded clonotypes above 0.001 were also found in blood.

RNA transcripts gave rise to amplified TCR beta CDR3 regions. The HTBI primer set served for first-round RT-PCR of the TCR CDR3. MiXCR was run by TCRdb on the multiplex PCR reads, yielding one entry per CDR3 protein. The table has approximately 520,000 distinct CDR3 sequences, less than 25% seen once. This receptor was obtained from a man aged 18-30 years with Graves' hyperthyroidism. This chain uses TRBV19 with TRBJ2-2; D might be TRBD2 (5 bases). Input material: blood. In DNA, the CDR3 is TGTGCCTGCCACAGCGGCGGGACCGGGGAGCTGTTTTTT. Amino acids: CACHSGGTGELFF.